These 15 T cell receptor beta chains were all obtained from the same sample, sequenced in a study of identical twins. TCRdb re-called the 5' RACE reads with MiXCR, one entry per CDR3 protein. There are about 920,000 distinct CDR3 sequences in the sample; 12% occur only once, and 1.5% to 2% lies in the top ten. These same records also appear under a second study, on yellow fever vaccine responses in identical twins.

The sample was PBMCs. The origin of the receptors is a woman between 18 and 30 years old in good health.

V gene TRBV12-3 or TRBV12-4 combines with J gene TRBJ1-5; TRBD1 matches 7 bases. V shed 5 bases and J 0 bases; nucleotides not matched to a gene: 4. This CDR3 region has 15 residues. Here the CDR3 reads CASSQQGISNQPQHF. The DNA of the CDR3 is TGTGCCAGCAGTCAACAGGGGATTAGCAATCAGCCCCAGCATTTT.

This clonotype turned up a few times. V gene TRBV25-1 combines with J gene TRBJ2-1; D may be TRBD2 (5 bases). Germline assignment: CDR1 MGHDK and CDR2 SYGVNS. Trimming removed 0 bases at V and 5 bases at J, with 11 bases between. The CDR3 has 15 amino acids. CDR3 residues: CASSEYRGGDNEQFF. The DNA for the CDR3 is TGTGCCAGCAGTGAATATCGCGGAGGAGACAATGAGCAGTTCTTC.

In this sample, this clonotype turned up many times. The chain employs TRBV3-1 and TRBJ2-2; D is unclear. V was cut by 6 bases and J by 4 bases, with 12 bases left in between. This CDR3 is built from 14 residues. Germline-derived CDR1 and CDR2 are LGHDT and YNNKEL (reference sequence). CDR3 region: CASSTTDLTGELFF. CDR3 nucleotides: TGTGCCAGCAGTACGACGGACCTCACCGGGGAGCTGTTTTTT.

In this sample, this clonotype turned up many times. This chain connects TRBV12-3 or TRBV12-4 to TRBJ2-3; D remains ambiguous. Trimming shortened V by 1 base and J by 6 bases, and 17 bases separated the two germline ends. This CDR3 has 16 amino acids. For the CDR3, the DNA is TGTGCCAGCAGTTTAGATGTTAGCCCGCGTCGGGATACGCAGTATTTT. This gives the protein CASSLDVSPRRDTQYF.

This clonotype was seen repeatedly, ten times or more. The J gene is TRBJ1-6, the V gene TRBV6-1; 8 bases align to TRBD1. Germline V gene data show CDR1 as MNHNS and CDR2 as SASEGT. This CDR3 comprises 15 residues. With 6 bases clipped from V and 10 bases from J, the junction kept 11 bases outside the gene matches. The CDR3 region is CASSRRTGSWSPLHF. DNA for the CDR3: TGTGCCAGCAGCCGTCGGACAGGGAGCTGGTCACCCCTCCACTTT.

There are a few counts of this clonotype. CDR3 loop: CASSLNLGLDGTGELFF. The CDR3 DNA follows: TGTGCCAGCAGTTTAAACTTAGGACTAGACGGCACCGGGGAGCTGTTTTTT. The chain recombines TRBV12-3 or TRBV12-4 with TRBJ2-2; 7 nucleotides align to TRBD2. The CDR3 is made up of 17 amino acids. Trimming removed 2 bases from V and 4 bases from J; junction bases left unmatched: 10.

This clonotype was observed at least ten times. The CDR3 sequence: CSASSGNTIYF. The CDR3, as DNA: TGCAGTGCTAGCTCTGGAAACACCATATATTTT. The rearrangement joins TRBV20-1 to TRBJ1-3; D is uncertain. CDR1 and CDR2 (germline): DFQATT, SNEGSKA (reference sequence). V gave up 3 bases and J gave up 0 bases, with 0 bases separating them. The CDR3 is 11 amino acids.

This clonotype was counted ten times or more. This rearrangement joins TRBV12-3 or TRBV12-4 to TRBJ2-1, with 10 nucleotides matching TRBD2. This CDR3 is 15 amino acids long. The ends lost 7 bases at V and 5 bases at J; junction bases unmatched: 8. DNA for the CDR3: TGTGCCAGCACCCCCAGCGGGGGGGCCGACAATGAGCAGTTCTTC. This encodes CASTPSGGADNEQFF.

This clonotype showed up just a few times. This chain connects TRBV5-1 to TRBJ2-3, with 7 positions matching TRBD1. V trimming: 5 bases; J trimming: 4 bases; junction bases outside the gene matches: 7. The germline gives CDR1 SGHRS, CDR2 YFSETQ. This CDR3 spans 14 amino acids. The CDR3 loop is CASRRQGLPDTQYF. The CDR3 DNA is TGCGCCAGCAGAAGACAGGGCCTCCCAGATACGCAGTATTTT.

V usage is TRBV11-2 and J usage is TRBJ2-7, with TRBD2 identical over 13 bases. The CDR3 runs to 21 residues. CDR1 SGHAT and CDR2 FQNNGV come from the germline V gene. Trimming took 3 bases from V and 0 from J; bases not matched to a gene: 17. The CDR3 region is CASSLEVLAGGQFSFSYEQYF. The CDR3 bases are TGTGCCAGCAGCTTGGAAGTACTAGCGGGAGGGCAATTTTCTTTCTCCTACGAGCAGTACTTC.

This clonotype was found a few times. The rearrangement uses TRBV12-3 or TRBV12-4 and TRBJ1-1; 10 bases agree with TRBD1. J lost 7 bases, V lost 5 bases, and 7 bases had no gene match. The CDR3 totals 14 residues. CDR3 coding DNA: TGTGCCAGCAGTCCGACAGGGGGCGTCGGTGAAGCTTTCTTT. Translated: CASSPTGGVGEAFF.

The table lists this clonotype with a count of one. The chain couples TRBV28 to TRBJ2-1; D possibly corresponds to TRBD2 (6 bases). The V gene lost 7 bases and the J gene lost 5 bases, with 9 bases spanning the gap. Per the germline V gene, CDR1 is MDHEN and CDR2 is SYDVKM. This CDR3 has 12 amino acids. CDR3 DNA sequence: TGTGCCAGCAATTGGGGGGACAATGAGCAGTTCTTC. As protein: CASNWGDNEQFF.

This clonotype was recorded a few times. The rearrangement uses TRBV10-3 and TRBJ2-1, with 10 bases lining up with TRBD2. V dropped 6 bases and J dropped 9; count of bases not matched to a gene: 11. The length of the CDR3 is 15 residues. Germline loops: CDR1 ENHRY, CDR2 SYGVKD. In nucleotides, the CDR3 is TGTGCCATCAGGGCTAGCGGGGGACGAGAAGGTGAGCAGTTCTTC. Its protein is CAIRASGGREGEQFF.

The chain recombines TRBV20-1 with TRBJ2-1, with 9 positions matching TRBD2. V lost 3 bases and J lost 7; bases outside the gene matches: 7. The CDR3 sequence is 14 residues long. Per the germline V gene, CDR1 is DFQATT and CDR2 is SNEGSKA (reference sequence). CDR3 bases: TGCAGTGCTAGTGGACTAGCGTTAAGGAATGAGCAGTTCTTC. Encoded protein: CSASGLALRNEQFF.

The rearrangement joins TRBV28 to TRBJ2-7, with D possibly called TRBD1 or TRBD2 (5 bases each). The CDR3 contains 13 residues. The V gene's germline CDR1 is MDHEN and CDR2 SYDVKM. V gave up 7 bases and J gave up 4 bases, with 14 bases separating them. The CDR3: CASTEGNPYEQYF. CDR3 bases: TGTGCCAGCACCGAGGGGAACCCGTACGAGCAGTACTTC.